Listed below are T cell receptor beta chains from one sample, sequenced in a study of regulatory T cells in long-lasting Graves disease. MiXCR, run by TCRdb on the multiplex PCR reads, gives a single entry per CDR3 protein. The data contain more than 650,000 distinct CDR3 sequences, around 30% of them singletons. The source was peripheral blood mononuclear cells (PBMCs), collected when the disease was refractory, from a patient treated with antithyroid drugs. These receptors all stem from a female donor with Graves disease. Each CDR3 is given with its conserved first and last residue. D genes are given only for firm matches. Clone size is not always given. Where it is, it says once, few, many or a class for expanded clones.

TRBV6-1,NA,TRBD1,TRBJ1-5,TGTGCCAGCAGCCGACAGGGGGTTGGTCAGCCCCAGCATTTT,CASSRQGVGQPQHF
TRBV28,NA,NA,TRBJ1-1,TGCGCCAGCACCTTAAATCCCCAGGGCGCGAACACTGAAGCTTTCTTT,CASTLNPQGANTEAFF
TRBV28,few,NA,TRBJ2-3,TGTGCCAGCAGTTTGTTAGCGACCCGCACAGATACGCAGTATTTT,CASSLLATRTDTQYF
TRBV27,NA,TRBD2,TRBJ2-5,TGTGCCAGCAGTAATCTAGCGGGGACATCCAAAGAGACCCAGTACTTC,CASSNLAGTSKETQYF
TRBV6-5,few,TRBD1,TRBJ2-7,TGTGCCAGCAGTTACCCGAGGGGGACAGCCTACGAGCAGTACTTC,CASSYPRGTAYEQYF
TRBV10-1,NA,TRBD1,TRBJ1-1,TGCGCCAGCAGTGAAGACAGGGAGAACACTGAAGCTTTCTTT,CASSEDRENTEAFF
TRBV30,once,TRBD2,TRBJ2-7,TGTGCCTGGAGTAAAGCGGGAGTTAGTTACGAGCAGTACTTC,CAWSKAGVSYEQYF
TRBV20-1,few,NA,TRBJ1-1,TGCAGTGCTAGAGATTCCCACAGGAGCTACACTGAAGCTTTCTTT,CSARDSHRSYTEAFF
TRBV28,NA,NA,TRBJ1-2,TGTGCCAGCAGTTGGGGGGGGCGGAGCGGCTACACCTTC,CASSWGGRSGYTF
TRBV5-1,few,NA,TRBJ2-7,TGCGCCAGCAGCTTTAAGGGGGAAACCTCCTACGAGCAGTACTTC,CASSFKGETSYEQYF
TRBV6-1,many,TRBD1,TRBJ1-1,TGTGCCAGCAGTGAGACAGGGGTCACTGAAGCTTTCTTT,CASSETGVTEAFF
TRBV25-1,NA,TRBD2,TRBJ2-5,TGTGCCAGTAATGGCGGACTAGCGCTCCAAGAGACCCAGTACTTC,CASNGGLALQETQYF
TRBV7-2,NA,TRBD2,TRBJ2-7,TGTGCCAGCAGCATCCGGGGGGGAGCGGGATACGAGCAGTACTTC,CASSIRGGAGYEQYF
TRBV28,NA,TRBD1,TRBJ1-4,TGTGCCAGCAGGTACAGGACAGGGGATAATGAAAAACTGTTTTTT,CASRYRTGDNEKLFF
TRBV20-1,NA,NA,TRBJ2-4,TGCAGTGCTAGTCCTAAAATTGGGGGGAAGAGGGACAAAAACATTCAGTACTTC,CSASPKIGGKRDKNIQYF
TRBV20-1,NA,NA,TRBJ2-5,TGCAGTGCTAGAGATCATTTCGAGACCCAGTACTTC,CSARDHFETQYF
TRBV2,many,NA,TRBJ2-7,TGTGCCAGCAGCCAGGACGGATATTCCTACGAGCAGTACTTC,CASSQDGYSYEQYF
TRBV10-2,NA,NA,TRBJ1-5,TGCGCCAGCAGTGAGTCGATTGGGGATAATCAGCCCCAGCATTTT,CASSESIGDNQPQHF
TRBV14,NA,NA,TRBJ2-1,TGTGCCAGCAGCCAAGGGGTTCGGAATGAGCAGTTCTTC,CASSQGVRNEQFF
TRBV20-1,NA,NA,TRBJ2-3,TGCAGTGCTAGCATCGTGGTCTCGGATACGCAGTATTTT,CSASIVVSDTQYF
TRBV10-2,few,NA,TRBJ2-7,TGCGCCAGCAGTGAGTCGATGGGGACAAGGGCCTACGAGCAGTACTTC,CASSESMGTRAYEQYF
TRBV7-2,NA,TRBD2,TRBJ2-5,TGTGCCAGCAGCTTGGGACTAGCGGTGCAAGAGACCCAGTACTTC,CASSLGLAVQETQYF
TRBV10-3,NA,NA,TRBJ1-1,TGTGCCATCAGACCCCATCGACCGGGGACTATGGGAGGGAACACTGAAGCTTTCTTT,CAIRPHRPGTMGGNTEAFF
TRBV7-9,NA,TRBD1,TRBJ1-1,TGTGCCAGCAGCACGACAGGGGTGACTGAAGCTTTCTTT,CASSTTGVTEAFF
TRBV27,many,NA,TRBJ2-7,TGTGCCAGCAGTTTTGGGGACGAGCAGTACTTC,CASSFGDEQYF
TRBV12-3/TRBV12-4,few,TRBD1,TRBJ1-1,TGTGCCAGCAGCCTTGGGACAGCACCCCTTTTCTCTGAAGCTTTCTTT,CASSLGTAPLFSEAFF
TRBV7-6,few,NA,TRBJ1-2,TGTGCCAGCAGCTCAGGGGCTCTCTATGGCTACACCTTC,CASSSGALYGYTF